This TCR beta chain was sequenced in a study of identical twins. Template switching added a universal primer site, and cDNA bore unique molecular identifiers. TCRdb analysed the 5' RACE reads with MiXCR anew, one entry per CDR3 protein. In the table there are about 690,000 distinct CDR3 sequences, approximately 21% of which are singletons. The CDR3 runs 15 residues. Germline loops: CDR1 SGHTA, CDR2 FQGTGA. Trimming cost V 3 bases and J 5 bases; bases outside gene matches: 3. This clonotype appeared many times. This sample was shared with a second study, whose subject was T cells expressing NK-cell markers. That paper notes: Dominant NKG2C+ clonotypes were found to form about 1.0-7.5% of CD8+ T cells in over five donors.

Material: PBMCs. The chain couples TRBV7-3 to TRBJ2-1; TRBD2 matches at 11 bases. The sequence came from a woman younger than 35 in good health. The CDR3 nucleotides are TGTGCCAGCAGCTTGCTAGCGGGGGGTCACAATGAGCAGTTCTTC. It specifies CASSLLAGGHNEQFF.